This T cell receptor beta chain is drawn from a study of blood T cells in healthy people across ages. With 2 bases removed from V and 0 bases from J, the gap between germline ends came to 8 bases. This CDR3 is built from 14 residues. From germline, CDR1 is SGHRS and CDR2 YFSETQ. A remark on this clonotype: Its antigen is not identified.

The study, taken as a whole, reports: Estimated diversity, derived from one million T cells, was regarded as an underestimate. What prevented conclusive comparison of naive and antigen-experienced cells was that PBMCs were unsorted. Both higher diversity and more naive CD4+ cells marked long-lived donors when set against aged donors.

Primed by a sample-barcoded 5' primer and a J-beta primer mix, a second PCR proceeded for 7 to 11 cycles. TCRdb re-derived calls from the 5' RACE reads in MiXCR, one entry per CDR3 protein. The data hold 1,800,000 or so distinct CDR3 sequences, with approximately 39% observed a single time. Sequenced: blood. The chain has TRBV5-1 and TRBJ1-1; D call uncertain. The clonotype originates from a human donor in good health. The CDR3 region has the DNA TGCGCCAGCAGCTTACAGCCCATGAACACTGAAGCTTTCTTT. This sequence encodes CASSLQPMNTEAFF.